The rows below give T cell receptor beta chains drawn from one sample of a study of T-cell memory formation after mild COVID-19. TCRdb reprocessed the 5' RACE reads via MiXCR and lists one record per CDR3 protein. Of some 130,000 distinct CDR3 sequences in the sample, about 15% were seen once. Source material: PBMCs or a T cell subset sorted from them (not recorded which). These receptors came from an adult woman who had mild COVID-19 (a few samples of this study predate the infection). Cell type and time point are not known. CDR3s include the opening cysteine and the closing phenylalanine or tryptophan. The D gene is left open where the match is weak. Some rows have no size entry. The others give once, few or many, or a class for an expanded clone.

clone size	D gene	J gene	V gene	CDR3 protein	CDR3 DNA
few	NA	TRBJ2-7	TRBV6-2/TRBV6-3	CASSYGLIEQYF	TGTGCCAGCAGTTACGGACTAATCGAGCAGTACTTC
few	TRBD2	TRBJ2-1	TRBV20-1	CSARGVGREQLNNEQFF	TGCAGTGCTAGAGGGGTAGGGCGGGAGCAGTTGAACAATGAGCAGTTCTTC
NA	NA	TRBJ1-2	TRBV3-1	CASSEGRGGYTF	TGTGCCAGCAGCGAAGGGCGAGGGGGCTACACCTTC
NA	NA	TRBJ2-5	TRBV5-6	CASSLAISYQETQYF	TGTGCCAGCAGCTTGGCTATATCGTACCAAGAGACCCAGTACTTC
NA	NA	TRBJ1-6	TRBV6-2/TRBV6-3	CASSPGGF	TGTGCCAGCAGTCCCGGCGGCTTT
few	NA	TRBJ2-2	TRBV20-1	CSARDGGTGELFF	TGCAGTGCTAGAGATGGAGGGACCGGGGAGCTGTTTTTT
NA	TRBD2	TRBJ2-5	TRBV7-7	CASSLAALSETQYF	TGTGCCAGCAGTCTAGCGGCTCTTTCAGAGACCCAGTACTTC
NA	NA	TRBJ2-7	TRBV3-1	CASSRSAEQYF	TGTGCCAGCAGCCGCAGCGCCGAGCAGTACTTC
NA	NA	TRBJ1-2	TRBV12-3/TRBV12-4	CASSRQGVEGYTF	TGTGCCAGCAGCCGACAAGGAGTAGAAGGCTACACCTTC
NA	TRBD1	TRBJ2-2	TRBV9	CASSVGGQVATGELFF	TGTGCCAGCAGCGTAGGGGGACAGGTGGCCACCGGGGAGCTGTTTTTT
few	NA	TRBJ1-4	TRBV5-1	CASSRDSRQSLNEKLFF	TGCGCCAGCAGCCGAGATTCGAGACAGAGCCTTAATGAAAAACTGTTTTTT
NA	NA	TRBJ2-3	TRBV4-3	CASSRGSGAADTQYF	TGCGCCAGCAGCCGGGGATCAGGGGCGGCAGATACGCAGTATTTT
NA	NA	TRBJ2-5	TRBV12-3/TRBV12-4	CASSEGLLAETQYF	TGTGCCAGCAGTGAGGGACTGCTTGCCGAGACCCAGTACTTC
NA	NA	TRBJ1-1	TRBV5-1	CASSLLGYSSEAFF	TGCGCCAGCAGTCTTTTAGGGTATAGTAGCGAAGCTTTCTTT
NA	NA	TRBJ2-2	TRBV15	CATGRGGASTGELFF	TGTGCCACCGGTAGGGGGGGGGCGAGCACCGGGGAGCTGTTTTTT